This T cell receptor (beta chain) was captured in a study of spatial heterogeneity in lung cancer. Notes on the study in general: Tumoral mutation counts were tracked by counts of expanded intratumoral alpha and beta TCRs.

A single record per CDR3 protein comes from TCRdb applying MiXCR to the 5' RACE reads. The table lists 6,000 or so distinct CDR3 sequences, roughly 17% of them singletons, with roughly 14% in the top ten. The ends were cut back, 5 bases at V and 6 bases at J, with 9 bases in the middle. The CDR3 runs 12 residues. On this clonotype: Its antigen is still unknown.

As to time point: sample taken at primary tumor resection. This receptor was taken from a male donor with early-stage non-small cell lung cancer. The sample here was lung tumor tissue, taken at surgery. This rearrangement joins TRBV12-3 or TRBV12-4 to TRBJ2-3; no clear D. CDR3 residues: CASSQPVDTQYF. The CDR3 region has the DNA TGTGCCAGCAGTCAGCCTGTGGATACGCAGTATTTT.